This TCR beta chain came from a study of T cells in Graves' hyperthyroidism and ophthalmopathy. CDR3 size: 10 residues. Trimming left V 6 bases short and J 14 bases short, with 13 bases between. The germline gives CDR1 MNHNS, CDR2 SASEGT. Researchers took RNA transcripts and amplified the TCR beta CDR3 regions from them. TCR CDR3 regions were first amplified by RT-PCR with HTBI primers. TCRdb fed the multiplex PCR reads into MiXCR, producing one record per CDR3 protein. The sample has hundreds of thousands of distinct CDR3 sequences, 14% seen once. This TCR was recovered from a woman aged 18-30 years with Graves' hyperthyroidism. The sequencing input was blood. The J gene is TRBJ2-5, the V gene TRBV6-1; weak D call: TRBD1 (6 bases). CDR3 coding DNA: TGTGCCAGCAGATCCGGGACAAACTACTTC. Protein product: CASRSGTNYF.